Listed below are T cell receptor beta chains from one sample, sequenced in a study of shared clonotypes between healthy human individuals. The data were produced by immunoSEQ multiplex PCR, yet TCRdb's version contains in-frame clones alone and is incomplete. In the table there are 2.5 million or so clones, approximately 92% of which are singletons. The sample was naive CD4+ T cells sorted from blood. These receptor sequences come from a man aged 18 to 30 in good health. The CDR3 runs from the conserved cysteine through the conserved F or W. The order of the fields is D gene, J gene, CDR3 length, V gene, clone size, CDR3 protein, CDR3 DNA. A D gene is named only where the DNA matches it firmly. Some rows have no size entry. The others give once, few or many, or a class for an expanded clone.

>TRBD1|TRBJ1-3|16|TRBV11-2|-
CASKRTGGSSGNTIYF
TGTGCCAGCAAAAGAACAGGGGGTAGCTCTGGAAACACCATATATTTT
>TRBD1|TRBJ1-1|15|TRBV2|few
CASSDLTRDSTEAFF
TGTGCCAGCAGTGACCTGACCCGGGACAGCACTGAAGCTTTCTTT
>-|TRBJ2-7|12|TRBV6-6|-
CASSPTAYEQYF
TGTGCCAGCAGCCCGACGGCCTACGAGCAGTACTTC
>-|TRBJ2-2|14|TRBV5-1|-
CASSLRLGTGELFF
TGCGCCAGCAGCTTACGACTGGGCACCGGGGAGCTGTTTTTT
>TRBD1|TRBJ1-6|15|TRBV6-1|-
CASSVGTAYNSPLHF
TGTGCCAGCAGTGTAGGGACAGCCTATAATTCACCCCTCCACTTT
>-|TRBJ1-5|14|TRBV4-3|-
CASSQQRWGSPQHF
TGCGCCAGCAGCCAACAACGGTGGGGATCGCCCCAGCATTTT
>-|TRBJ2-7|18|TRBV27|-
CASSLWIPAGESSYEQYF
TGTGCCAGCAGTTTGTGGATCCCAGCGGGCGAAAGCTCCTACGAGCAGTACTTC
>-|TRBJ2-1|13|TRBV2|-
CASTVQGYNEQFF
TGTGCCAGCACTGTTCAGGGGTACAATGAGCAGTTCTTC
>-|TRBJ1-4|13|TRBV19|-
CASSTQGSEKLFF
TGTGCCAGTAGTACCCAGGGAAGTGAAAAACTGTTTTTT
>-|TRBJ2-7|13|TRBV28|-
CASREQGSYEQYF
TGTGCCAGCAGGGAACAAGGGTCCTACGAGCAGTACTTC
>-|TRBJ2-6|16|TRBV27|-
CASSLRSGSGANVLTF
TGTGCCAGCAGTTTGAGGTCTGGCTCTGGGGCCAACGTCCTGACTTTC
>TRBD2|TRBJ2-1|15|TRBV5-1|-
CASSRLAESYNEQFF
TGCGCCAGCAGCCGCCTAGCGGAGTCCTACAATGAGCAGTTCTTC
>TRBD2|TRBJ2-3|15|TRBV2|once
CASTPTSGRPDTQYF
TGTGCCAGCACCCCCACTAGCGGGAGGCCAGATACGCAGTATTTT
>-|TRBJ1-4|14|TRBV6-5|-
CASSYRDNNEKLFF
TGTGCCAGCAGTTACAGGGACAACAATGAAAAACTGTTTTTT
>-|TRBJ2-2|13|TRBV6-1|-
CASSPGNTGELFF
TGTGCCAGCAGTCCCGGAAACACCGGGGAGCTGTTTTTT
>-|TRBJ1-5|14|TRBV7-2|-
CASSLSASNQPQHF
TGTGCCAGCAGCTTATCGGCTAGCAATCAGCCCCAGCATTTT
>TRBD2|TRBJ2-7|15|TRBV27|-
CASSPGLAATYEQYF
TGTGCCAGCAGTCCTGGACTAGCGGCTACCTACGAGCAGTACTTC
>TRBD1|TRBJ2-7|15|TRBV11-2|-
CASSFTGTGDYEQYF
TGTGCCAGCAGTTTTACCGGGACAGGGGACTACGAGCAGTACTTC
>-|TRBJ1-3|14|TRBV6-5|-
CASSLGGNGNTIYF
TGTGCCAGCAGTCTCGGAGGGAACGGAAACACCATATATTTT
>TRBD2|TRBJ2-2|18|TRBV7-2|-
CASSFGGGRGLNTGELFF
TGTGCCAGCAGCTTTGGTGGCGGGAGGGGTTTGAACACCGGGGAGCTGTTTTTT
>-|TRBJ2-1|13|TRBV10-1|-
CASSEPLTNEQFF
TGCGCCAGCAGTGAGCCCTTGACGAATGAGCAGTTCTTC
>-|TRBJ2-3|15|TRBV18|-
CASSPLGTSTDTQYF
TGTGCCAGCTCACCCCTGGGTACTAGCACAGATACGCAGTATTTT
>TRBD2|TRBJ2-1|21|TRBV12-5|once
CASGLVLPGLAGAWALNEQFF
TGTGCTAGTGGTTTGGTTCTCCCGGGACTAGCGGGAGCGTGGGCTCTCAATGAGCAGTTCTTC
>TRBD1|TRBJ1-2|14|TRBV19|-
CASLADRESHGYTF
TGTGCCAGCCTCGCTGACAGGGAATCTCATGGCTACACCTTC
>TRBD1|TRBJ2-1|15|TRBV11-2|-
CASSLRQGAGGEQFF
TGTGCCAGCAGCTTAAGACAGGGGGCAGGTGGTGAGCAGTTCTTC
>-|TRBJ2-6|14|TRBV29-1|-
CSALGEPGANVLTF
TGCAGCGCCTTGGGAGAACCTGGGGCCAACGTCCTGACTTTC
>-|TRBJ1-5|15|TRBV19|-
CASSTAGYSNQPQHF
TGTGCCAGTAGTACCGCAGGGTATAGCAATCAGCCCCAGCATTTT
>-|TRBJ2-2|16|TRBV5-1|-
CASSLAVAPNTGELFF
TGCGCCAGCAGCTTGGCGGTAGCTCCTAACACCGGGGAGCTGTTTTTT
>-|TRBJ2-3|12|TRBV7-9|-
CASSLAVDTQYF
TGTGCCAGCAGCTTAGCCGTCGATACGCAGTATTTT
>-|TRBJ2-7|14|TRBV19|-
CASSGMGPLSEQYF
TGTGCCAGTAGTGGAATGGGACCGCTTTCCGAGCAGTACTTC
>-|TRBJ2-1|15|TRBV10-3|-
CAISEGGQVFNEQFF
TGTGCCATCAGTGAGGGGGGGCAAGTCTTCAATGAGCAGTTCTTC
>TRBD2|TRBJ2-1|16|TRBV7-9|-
CASSTSPERLAGEVFF
TGTGCCAGCAGCACTTCTCCGGAGAGACTAGCGGGAGAGGTGTTCTTC
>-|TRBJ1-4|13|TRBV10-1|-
CASRRGSNEKLFF
TGCGCCAGCAGGCGGGGGTCTAATGAAAAACTGTTTTTT
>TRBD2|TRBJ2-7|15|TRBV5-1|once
CASSLGTSGSYEQYF
TGCGCCAGCAGCCTGGGGACTAGCGGTTCCTACGAGCAGTACTTC
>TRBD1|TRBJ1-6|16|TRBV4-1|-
CASSPSRGQGKSPLHF
TGCGCCAGCAGCCCCTCTAGGGGACAGGGAAAATCACCCCTCCACTTT
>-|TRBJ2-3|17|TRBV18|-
CASSPIFQGEEGDTQYF
TGTGCCAGCTCACCAATCTTTCAAGGGGAGGAGGGAGATACGCAGTATTTT
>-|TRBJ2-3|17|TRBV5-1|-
CASSLGGTATSTDTQYF
TGCGCCAGCAGCTTGGGGGGGACGGCTACTAGCACAGATACGCAGTATTTT
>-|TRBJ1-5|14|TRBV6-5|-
CASSYRLGNQPQHF
TGTGCCAGCAGTTACCGTCTGGGCAATCAGCCCCAGCATTTT
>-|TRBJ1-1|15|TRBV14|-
CASSHSPRGETEAFF
TGTGCCAGCAGCCACTCCCCAAGGGGGGAGACTGAAGCTTTCTTT
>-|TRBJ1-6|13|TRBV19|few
CASNSQTNSPLHF
TGTGCCAGTAACAGCCAGACCAATTCACCCCTCCACTTT
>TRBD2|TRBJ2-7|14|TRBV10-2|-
CASSDLAGGSEQYF
TGCGCCAGCAGTGATTTAGCGGGCGGGAGTGAGCAGTACTTC
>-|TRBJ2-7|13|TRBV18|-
CASSREEGYEQYF
TGTGCCAGCTCCAGGGAAGAGGGCTACGAGCAGTACTTC
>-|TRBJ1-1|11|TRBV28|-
CASTSNVEAFF
TGTGCCAGCACCTCAAATGTTGAAGCTTTCTTT
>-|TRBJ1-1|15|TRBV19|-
CASSIYGSAEAEAFF
TGTGCCAGTAGTATTTACGGCAGCGCTGAAGCTGAAGCTTTCTTT
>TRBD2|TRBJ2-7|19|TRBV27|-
CASRRIPGLAGDPSYEQYF
TGTGCCAGCAGACGAATTCCGGGACTAGCGGGGGATCCCTCCTACGAGCAGTACTTC
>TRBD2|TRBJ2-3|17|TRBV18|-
CASSPPSTSGATDTQYF
TGTGCCAGCTCACCACCGTCGACTAGCGGGGCCACAGATACGCAGTATTTT
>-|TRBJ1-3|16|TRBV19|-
CASTLDSYSSGNTIYF
TGTGCCAGTACCTTGGACAGCTATTCCTCTGGAAACACCATATATTTT
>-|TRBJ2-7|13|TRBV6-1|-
CASSESPSYEQYF
TGTGCCAGCAGCGAATCGCCGAGCTACGAGCAGTACTTC
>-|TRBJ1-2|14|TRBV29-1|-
CSVRGQLRNYGYTF
TGCAGCGTTCGGGGTCAATTAAGGAATTATGGCTACACCTTC
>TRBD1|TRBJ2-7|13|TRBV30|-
CAWSGQGAYEQYF
TGTGCCTGGAGTGGACAGGGGGCTTACGAGCAGTACTTC
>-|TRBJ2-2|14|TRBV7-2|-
CASSSLKATGELFF
TGTGCCAGCAGCTCCCTAAAGGCCACCGGGGAGCTGTTTTTT
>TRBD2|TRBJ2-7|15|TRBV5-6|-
CASSSRGLAFYEQYF
TGTGCCAGCAGCTCCAGGGGACTAGCGTTCTACGAGCAGTACTTC
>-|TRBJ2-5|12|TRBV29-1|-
CSAGGRQETQYF
TGCAGCGCGGGGGGCAGACAAGAGACCCAGTACTTC
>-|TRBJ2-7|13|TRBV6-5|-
CASRYGGAYEQYF
TGTGCCAGCAGGTACGGAGGGGCCTACGAGCAGTACTTC
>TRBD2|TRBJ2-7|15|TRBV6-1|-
CASSEARTRSYEQYF
TGTGCCAGCAGTGAAGCTCGGACTAGGTCCTACGAGCAGTACTTC
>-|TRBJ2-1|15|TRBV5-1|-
CASSEGGSSYNEQFF
TGCGCCAGCAGCGAAGGCGGTAGCTCCTACAATGAGCAGTTCTTC